Below are 3 T cell receptor beta chains sequenced from a single sample in a study of blood T cell repertoires in COVID-19. Assay: immunoSEQ multiplex PCR; the TCRdb copy retains only in-frame clones and omits some. This table holds under 300,000 clones, 80% to 90% found once. What was sequenced was PBMCs or T cells enriched from blood (not recorded which). These receptor sequences come from a woman in her forties who had been exposed to COVID-19.

This chain links TRBV9 with TRBJ2-7, with 10 bases lining up with TRBD1. The J segment lost 6 bases and the V segment lost 2 bases, leaving 8 bases of the junction unmatched. The CDR3 contains 15 residues. In germline, CDR1 is SGDLS, CDR2 YYNGEE. The CDR3 DNA reads TGTGCCAGCAGCGTCGGGACAGGGGAGTCAGGCGAGCAGTACTTC. It codes for CASSVGTGESGEQYF.

The chain joins TRBV4-2 to TRBJ2-5; D unclear. The length of the CDR3 is 15 residues. Deletions cut 0 bases from V and 2 bases from J, with 10 bases between. Germline V gives CDR1 LGHNA, CDR2 YNFKEQ. The CDR3 loop reads CASSQDRPEQETQYF. The CDR3, as DNA: TGTGCCAGCAGCCAAGATCGGCCGGAGCAAGAGACCCAGTACTTC.

This rearrangement joins TRBV18 to TRBJ1-2; the match to TRBD1 covers 10 bases. The germline V gene encodes CDR1 KGHSH and CDR2 LQKENI. The CDR3 is 16 residues long. The J segment lost 0 bases and the V segment lost 0 bases, leaving 1 base of the junction unmatched. CDR3 sequence: CASSPPGTGANYGYTF. CDR3 DNA: TGTGCCAGCTCACCACCCGGGACAGGGGCTAACTATGGCTACACCTTC.